The source of this T cell receptor (beta chain) is a study of vaccination effects on CD4 cells after COVID-19. Study-wide results and limits: Clones of infection and vaccine origin contracted markedly late after vaccination. Few convalescent patients, and no early post-infection timepoints, were available to the study.

Generated by immunoSEQ multiplex PCR, the TCRdb table keeps only in-frame clones and is missing some. The sample consists of tens of thousands of clones, approximately 72% of them appearing once. ViraFEST assay sequencing came after antigen-specific CD4+ T cells were expanded with viral peptide pools. When less than 13 days of culture had elapsed, CD4+ T cells were isolated. Nucleocapsid antibodies were negative in the vaccine recipients, who had never had SARS-CoV-2 infection. For each well, 1.5 million to 2 million PBMC were cultured with 9 to 10 IU/ml IL-2 and around 10 ug/ml peptides. On this clone itself: Its antigen is unknown.

V dropped 0 bases and J dropped 5 bases, with 15 bases sitting between them. The CDR3 totals 16 residues. Germline lookup yields CDR1 LGHDT and CDR2 YNNKEL (reference sequence). The source of this sequence is a human donor who received a COVID-19 vaccine. This specimen consisted of CD4+ T cells from PBMCs cultured with HCoV-OC43 spike peptides, obtained before COVID-19 vaccination. The subset denotes: HCoV-OC43 spike overlapping peptide pool stimulation. V is TRBV3-1 (or the pseudogene TRBV3-2) and J is TRBJ2-3; D is possibly TRBD2 (7 bases). The CDR3 DNA reads TGTGCCAGCAGCCAAGATCGGGGGGCGACAGGAGATACGCAGTATTTT. It is translated as CASSQDRGATGDTQYF.